What follows describes a single TCR beta chain. Its antigen is not known. The sample has other DNA sequences that encode this CDR3 too. The data belong to a study of shared clonotypes between healthy human individuals. Background on the study: CD4 naive cells filled three plates per donor, CD4 memory three, CD8 naive two and CD8 memory one. Overall study findings and caveats: Clonotype sharing among donors, it was expected, would be affected by sequencing depth. Rarefaction gave evidence that sorted-subset sequencing remained incomplete despite large depth.

The protocol was immunoSEQ multiplex PCR, while the TCRdb copy is restricted to in-frame clones and leaves out a portion. The sample lists around 370,000 clones; about 96% were seen once. Donors comprised only Caucasian adults living in Nashville, Tennessee. This CDR3 is built from 12 residues. Trimming took 3 bases from V and 5 from J, leaving 7 bases between them. Germline CDR1 reads MDHEN; CDR2 reads SYDVKM. The sequenced sample consisted of memory CD8+ T cells sorted from blood. Subset meaning: CD45RO+ cells pooled with CCR7-negative TemRA cells. This rearrangement joins TRBV28 to TRBJ1-2; D is uncertain. The clonotype originates from a man aged 25-45 years in good health. The CDR3 DNA reads as TGTGCCAGCAGTTTGACTGCTTATGGCTACACCTTC. Encoded protein: CASSLTAYGYTF.